Following are 22 T cell receptor beta chains from one sample sequenced in a study of blood T cell repertoires in COVID-19. Libraries were prepared by immunoSEQ multiplex PCR; TCRdb keeps only in-frame clonotypes and omits some of them. Among about 250,000 clones listed, approximately 85% were seen once. Input material: PBMCs or T cells enriched from blood (not recorded which). All receptors derive from a woman between 50 and 59 years old with acute COVID-19.

The V call is TRBV5-6, the J call TRBJ1-6; TRBD1 matches 7 bases. The trim removed 4 bases at V and 5 bases at J, leaving 3 bases unmatched. Germline CDR1 reads SGHDT; CDR2 reads YYEEEE. The length of the CDR3 is 14 residues. CDR3 in amino acids: CASSPGQNNSPLHF. The CDR3 DNA sequence: TGTGCCAGCAGCCCGGGACAGAATAATTCACCCCTCCACTTT.

The chain combines TRBV4-1 with TRBJ2-3; D may be TRBD1 (5 bases). Trimming left V 5 bases short and J 2 bases short, with 14 bases between. The CDR3 has 15 residues. Germline CDR1 MGHRA, CDR2 YSYEKL. The CDR3 is CASSGAVRSTDTQYF. The CDR3 DNA follows: TGCGCCAGCAGCGGGGCAGTTCGATCCACAGATACGCAGTATTTT.

This rearrangement joins TRBV29-1 to TRBJ1-2; D unclear. V lost 4 bases and J lost 6, with 9 bases in between. The length of the CDR3 is 11 residues. The germline gives CDR1 SQVTM, CDR2 ANQGSEA. This chain's CDR3 is CSVVTSDGYTF. The CDR3, as DNA: TGCAGCGTTGTGACTAGCGATGGCTACACCTTC. The full variable domain, rest sourced from reference TRBV29-1 and TRBJ1-2, is SAVISQKPSRDICQRGTSLTIQCQVDSQVTMMFWYRQQPGQSLTLIATANQGSEATYESGFVIDKFPISRPNLTFSTLTVSNMSPEDSSIYLCSVVTSDGYTFGSGTRLTVV.

This CDR3 is CASSIDPGTLRGEKLFF. CDR3 coding DNA: TGTGCCAGTAGTATAGACCCAGGGACTCTACGAGGTGAAAAACTGTTTTTT. The V and J genes are TRBV19 and TRBJ1-4; D might be TRBD1 (5 bases). This CDR3 spans 17 amino acids. Deletions cut 0 bases from V and 7 bases from J, with 18 bases between. Germline CDR1 is LNHDA and CDR2 is SQIVND (reference sequence).

This clone has at least ten counts. The chain links TRBV5-1 to TRBJ2-7; the match to TRBD1 covers 9 bases. V lost 3 bases, J lost 8 bases, and 3 bases stayed unmatched. This CDR3 region has 12 residues. CDR1 and CDR2 from the germline V gene are SGHRS and YFSETQ. The CDR3 DNA reads as TGCGCCAGCAGCTCCGGGACAGGGAAGCAGTACTTC. Translation: CASSSGTGKQYF.

The V call is TRBV7-2, the J call TRBJ1-5; D call uncertain. CDR1 and CDR2 (germline): SGHTA, FQGNSA. The CDR3 has 13 residues. V lost 2 bases to trimming and J lost 7 bases, with 9 bases between them. CDR3 sequence: CASSLYEGQPQHF. Here the CDR3 DNA reads TGTGCCAGCAGCTTATATGAGGGCCAGCCCCAGCATTTT.

In this sample, this clone turned up a few times. This chain links TRBV14 with TRBJ1-1; 9 bases line up with TRBD1. The CDR3 totals 17 residues. The junction had 11 bases not matched to a gene; V was cut back by 0 bases and J by 6 bases. Germline CDR1 and CDR2: SGHDN and FVKESK. The DNA of the CDR3 is TGTGCCAGCAGCCAAGATACCAGGACAGGGGTCCCCCCTGAAGCTTTCTTT. Translation: CASSQDTRTGVPPEAFF.

V usage is TRBV19 and J usage is TRBJ1-1; 8 bases agree with TRBD1. The V and J ends lost 7 bases and 4 bases, in that order; junction bases with no gene match: 5. Germline V gene sequence: CDR1 LNHDA, CDR2 SQIVND (reference sequence). The CDR3 loop spans 13 amino acids. The CDR3 spells CASTLGQGTEAFF. CDR3 nucleotide sequence: TGTGCCAGTACCCTTGGACAGGGCACTGAAGCTTTCTTT.

This chain links TRBV29-1 with TRBJ1-2; 9 bases fit TRBD1. The germline CDR1 and CDR2 sequences are SQVTM and ANQGSEA. The CDR3 is made up of 13 amino acids. With V trimmed by 7 bases and J by 4 bases, 7 bases remained unmatched. The CDR3 DNA reads as TGCAGCGCCTACAGGGGGCAAGGCTATGGCTACACCTTC. Protein product: CSAYRGQGYGYTF.

The chain recombines TRBV24-1 with TRBJ2-1; TRBD2 matches 13 bases. Germline loops: CDR1 KGHDR, CDR2 SFDVKD. The CDR3 covers 18 residues. The V gene end was trimmed by 2 bases and the J gene end by 4 bases; junction bases not matched to a gene: 7. The CDR3 is CATSDSSTSGGSYNEQFF. For the CDR3, the DNA is TGTGCCACCAGTGATTCTTCGACTAGCGGGGGGTCTTACAATGAGCAGTTCTTC.

The chain recombines TRBV5-1 with TRBJ2-1; 15 nucleotides agree with TRBD2. In germline, CDR1 is SGHRS, CDR2 YFSETQ. The junction had 8 bases not matched to a gene; V was cut back by 4 bases and J by 6 bases. The CDR3 is 17 amino acids. CDR3 loop: CASSRTGTSGGINEQFF. The CDR3 region has the DNA TGCGCCAGCAGCCGGACGGGGACTAGCGGGGGGATCAATGAGCAGTTCTTC.

On this clone: Other DNA sequences in the sample encode the same CDR3. J is TRBJ1-2 and V is TRBV7-8; 7 bases are shared with TRBD1. CDR1 and CDR2 from the germline V gene are SGHVS and FQNEAQ. J lost 2 bases, V lost 1 base, and 1 base had no gene match. CDR3 size: 14 residues. The chain's CDR3 is CASSLGQGNYGYTF. The CDR3 DNA follows: TGTGCCAGCAGCTTAGGACAGGGCAACTATGGCTACACCTTC.

The chain joins TRBV7-3 to TRBJ1-2; 9 bases agree with TRBD1. Germline trimming cut 3 bases from V and 6 bases from J; bases unmatched to any gene: 2. The germline V gene encodes CDR1 SGHTA and CDR2 FQGTGA. The CDR3 totals 13 residues. The CDR3 DNA reads TGTGCCAGCAGCTTTCGGACAGGGGATGGCTACACCTTC. Amino acids: CASSFRTGDGYTF.

The V gene is TRBV9, the J gene TRBJ1-2; 9 bases are shared with TRBD1. The CDR3 covers 14 residues. V trimming: 0 bases; J trimming: 8 bases; junction bases outside the gene matches: 5. In germline, CDR1 is SGDLS, CDR2 YYNGEE. The CDR3 here is CASSVATGGGGYTF. In DNA form, the CDR3 reads TGTGCCAGCAGCGTAGCTACAGGGGGCGGAGGCTACACCTTC.

V gene TRBV7-3 combines with J gene TRBJ1-6; possible D gene TRBD1, 6 bases. This CDR3 comprises 16 residues. Germline CDR1 and CDR2: SGHTA and FQGTGA. Trimming shortened V by 2 bases and J by 6 bases, and 14 bases separated the two germline ends. CDR3: CASSLQGQPGNSPLHF. The CDR3, as DNA: TGTGCCAGCAGCTTACAGGGACAACCCGGTAATTCACCCCTCCACTTT. The full variable domain, rest sourced from reference TRBV7-3 and TRBJ1-6, is GAGVSQTPSNKVTEKGKYVELRCDPISGHTALYWYRQSLGQGPEFLIYFQGTGAADDSGLPNDRFFAVRPEGSVSTLKIQRTERGDSAVYLCASSLQGQPGNSPLHFGNGTRLTVT.

This clone appeared a few times. This chain joins TRBV6-1 and TRBJ1-3; no definite D call. Germline loops: CDR1 MNHNS, CDR2 SASEGT. Trimming removed 2 bases from V and 8 bases from J, with 13 bases in between. The CDR3 is 14 amino acids. CDR3 loop: CASSESVNRDTIYF. The DNA of the CDR3 is TGTGCCAGCAGTGAATCCGTCAATCGGGACACCATATATTTT.

The V and J genes are TRBV6-4 and TRBJ2-3; 7 bases fit TRBD1. The V segment lost 4 bases and the J segment 5 bases; nucleotides outside the gene matches: 6. CDR1 and CDR2 from the germline V gene are MRHNA and SNTAGT. The CDR3 is made up of 14 amino acids. Here the CDR3 DNA reads TGTGCCAGCAGTGTCGGGACAGCAGGAGATACGCAGTATTTT. Protein sequence: CASSVGTAGDTQYF.

This clone appeared a few times. The rearrangement uses TRBV10-1 and TRBJ2-5, with 11 bases matching TRBD2. Germline V gene lookup returns CDR1 WNHNN and CDR2 SYGVQD (reference sequence). The CDR3 consists of 16 residues. The J segment lost 2 bases and the V segment lost 5 bases, leaving 7 bases of the junction unmatched. The CDR3 DNA reads as TGCGCCAGCAGTCCGGGACTAGCGGTCCGACAAGAGACCCAGTACTTC. Its protein is CASSPGLAVRQETQYF.

The rearrangement links TRBV30 to TRBJ1-2; 9 nucleotides line up with TRBD1. The V segment lost 5 bases and the J segment 11 bases; nucleotides outside the gene matches: 15. The CDR3 sequence is 14 residues long. From germline, CDR1 is GTSNPN and CDR2 SVGIG (reference sequence). The CDR3 region is CAWASSGQGRRYTF. The CDR3 DNA is TGTGCCTGGGCCTCCTCGGGACAGGGTCGTCGGTACACCTTC.

The chain has TRBV11-2 and TRBJ2-1, with 8 positions matching TRBD2. Germline V gene data show CDR1 as SGHAT and CDR2 as FQNNGV. The trim removed 0 bases at V and 9 bases at J, leaving 10 bases unmatched. This CDR3 has 16 amino acids. The CDR3 loop reads CASSLDGAGVTGEQFF. CDR3 DNA sequence: TGTGCCAGCAGCTTAGACGGAGCGGGGGTTACTGGTGAGCAGTTCTTC.

This chain uses TRBV27 with TRBJ1-2; D may be TRBD1 (5 bases). Trimming removed 6 bases from V and 2 bases from J, with 13 bases in between. The CDR3 covers 14 residues. The germline CDR1 and CDR2 sequences are MNHEY and SMNVEV (reference sequence). CDR3 region: CASSLGPGNYGYTF. For the CDR3, the DNA is TGTGCCAGCAGCCTAGGCCCAGGGAACTATGGCTACACCTTC.

The chain carries TRBV6-5 and TRBJ2-4, with D uncertain. The CDR3 contains 11 residues. Germline lookup yields CDR1 MNHEY and CDR2 SVGAGI. The V gene lost 7 bases and the J gene lost 3 bases, with 4 bases spanning the gap. The CDR3 is CASTSKNIQYF. Written as DNA, the CDR3 is TGTGCCAGCACCAGCAAAAACATTCAGTACTTC.